A single sample gave rise to the 14 T cell receptor beta chains below, sequenced in a study of shared clonotypes between healthy human individuals. Sequenced by immunoSEQ multiplex PCR; TCRdb stores in-frame clones only, minus some. The sample carries approximately 600,000 clones, about 95% recorded once. CD45RO-negative, CCR7-positively selected cells formed the naive CD8 fraction, excluding terminally differentiated effector memory CD45RA+ cells. The sequencing input was naive CD8+ T cells sorted from blood. The receptors shown here come from a woman in her 30s in good health.

This chain links TRBV4-2 with TRBJ2-1; possibly TRBD2 for D (6 bases). V was clipped by 4 bases and J by 5 bases, with 18 bases between them. The CDR3 sequence is 16 residues long. Germline values: CDR1 LGHNA, CDR2 YNFKEQ. The CDR3 DNA reads as TGTGCCAGCAGCCGGCCTGGGACTTCTCTAAACAATGAGCAGTTCTTC. Translating gives CASSRPGTSLNNEQFF.

This clone was seen a handful of times. The CDR3 DNA sequence: TGTGCCAGCAGTTACGTCAGAACCGGGGAGCTGTTTTTT. Residues: CASSYVRTGELFF. This chain uses TRBV6-5 with TRBJ2-2; D unresolved. There are 13 residues in the CDR3. Germline V CDR1 and CDR2: MNHEY, SVGAGI. Deletions cut 2 bases from V and 5 bases from J, with 6 bases between.

V usage is TRBV19 and J usage is TRBJ2-2; D gene ambiguous. This CDR3 has 14 residues. Trimming removed 11 bases at V and 0 bases at J, with 13 bases between. Germline V gene data show CDR1 as LNHDA and CDR2 as SQIVND (reference sequence). CDR3 sequence: CAASATTNTGELFF. The CDR3 nucleotides are TGTGCCGCCTCAGCTACGACGAACACCGGGGAGCTGTTTTTT.

This rearrangement joins TRBV9 to TRBJ2-1; D gene ambiguous. V lost 0 bases and J 2 bases, leaving 12 bases between the germline ends. Germline V lookup: CDR1 SGDLS, CDR2 YYNGEE. CDR3 size: 16 residues. The CDR3 DNA follows: TGTGCCAGCAGCGTAGCTGTAGGGCCCCCCTACAATGAGCAGTTCTTC. This translates into CASSVAVGPPYNEQFF.

Written as DNA, the CDR3 is TGTGCCAGCAGTGCCGCTACCTACGAGCAGTACTTC. Translating gives CASSAATYEQYF. V and J are TRBV2 and TRBJ2-7; the D is unclear. The CDR3 extends over 12 amino acids. Germline V lookup: CDR1 SNHLY, CDR2 FYNNEI. The V end was cut by 4 bases, the J end by 2 bases, with 6 bases between. Drawing the rest from reference TRBV2 and TRBJ2-7, the complete variable domain is EPEVTQTPSHQVTQMGQEVILRCVPISNHLYFYWYRQILGQKVEFLVSFYNNEISEKSEIFDDQFSVERPDGSNFTLKIRSTKLEDSAMYFCASSAATYEQYFGPGTRLTVT.

This clone showed up just once. The chain is built from TRBV28 and TRBJ2-7, with 7 nucleotides matching TRBD2. Germline loops: CDR1 MDHEN, CDR2 SYDVKM. CDR3 length: 15 amino acids. J was trimmed by 5 bases and V by 2 bases; bases with no gene match: 9. This CDR3 is CASSLVAGQPHEQYF. The DNA for the CDR3 is TGTGCCAGCAGTTTAGTAGCGGGCCAACCCCACGAGCAGTACTTC.

Only one count was recorded for this clone. The rearrangement joins TRBV27 to TRBJ2-1; D is perhaps TRBD1 or TRBD2 (5 bases each). Trimming took off 3 bases at V and 7 bases at J, with 7 bases between the two ends. In germline, CDR1 is MNHEY, CDR2 SMNVEV (reference sequence). The CDR3 is 12 amino acids. CDR3 nucleotide sequence: TGTGCCAGCAGTTTCTGGGGGAATGAGCAGTTCTTC. Translation gives CASSFWGNEQFF.

The V and J genes are TRBV5-6 and TRBJ1-1, with 9 bases lining up with TRBD1. CDR1 is SGHDT and CDR2 is YYEEEE in the germline V gene. J gave up 4 bases and V 1 base, and 2 bases lay outside the gene matches. This CDR3 comprises 14 residues. This CDR3 reads CASSLTTGGTEAFF. CDR3 bases: TGTGCCAGCAGCTTGACGACAGGGGGCACTGAAGCTTTCTTT.

The rearrangement joins TRBV2 to TRBJ1-5; TRBD1 agrees at 8 bases. V shed 6 bases, J shed 4 bases, and the junction held 23 bases outside the gene matches. This CDR3 has 20 amino acids. Germline V CDR1 and CDR2: SNHLY, FYNNEI. The CDR3 here is CASSGGTDRDQFRGNQPQHF. CDR3 DNA: TGTGCCAGCAGCGGGGGGACGGACAGGGACCAGTTTAGAGGGAATCAGCCCCAGCATTTT.

This clone was counted once. V usage is TRBV29-1 and J usage is TRBJ1-1; D may be TRBD1 (5 bases). Trimming removed 4 bases at V and 1 base at J, with 7 bases between. The germline V gene has CDR1 SQVTM and CDR2 ANQGSEA. This CDR3 is 12 amino acids long. The CDR3: CSVGGGNTEAFF. CDR3 coding DNA: TGCAGCGTTGGGGGGGGGAACACTGAAGCTTTCTTT.

This sequence joins TRBV27 and TRBJ2-1, with D unresolved. In germline, CDR1 is MNHEY, CDR2 SMNVEV (reference sequence). Trimming pared 6 bases from V and 0 bases from J, leaving 12 bases between. The CDR3 has 15 amino acids. The CDR3 DNA reads as TGTGCCAGCAGGCCATGGGCAATCTCCTACAATGAGCAGTTCTTC. This gives the protein CASRPWAISYNEQFF.

The V and J genes are TRBV28 and TRBJ1-1; D might be TRBD1 (5 bases). CDR1 is MDHEN and CDR2 is SYDVKM in the germline V gene. This CDR3 has 12 residues. V was clipped by 9 bases and J by 1 base, with 9 bases between them. CDR3 DNA sequence: TGTGCCAGTCAAGACAGGAACACTGAAGCTTTCTTT. Translation gives CASQDRNTEAFF.

In the case of this clone: Other DNA sequences in the same sample also yield this CDR3. The chain recombines TRBV5-6 with TRBJ2-3; D perhaps matches TRBD1 (5 bases). Germline assignment: CDR1 SGHDT and CDR2 YYEEEE. Trimming shortened V by 0 bases and J by 4 bases, and 6 bases separated the two germline ends. This CDR3 comprises 13 residues. The CDR3 bases are TGTGCCAGCAGCTTGGGGGGCCCAGATACGCAGTATTTT. Protein: CASSLGGPDTQYF.

CDR3 sequence: CASSQSTGGVSGANVLTF. CDR3 nucleotide sequence: TGCGCCAGCAGCCAAAGTACGGGGGGCGTCTCTGGGGCCAACGTCCTGACTTTC. This chain joins TRBV4-1 and TRBJ2-6; a possible D gene is TRBD2 (7 bases). CDR3 length: 18 amino acids. With 2 bases removed from V and 0 bases from J, the gap between germline ends came to 14 bases. Germline assignment: CDR1 MGHRA and CDR2 YSYEKL.